This TCR beta chain comes out of a study of early T cells in non-severe SARS-CoV-2 infection. Germline CDR1 SGHVS, CDR2 FNYEAQ. J lost 0 bases, V lost 3 bases, and 0 bases had no gene match. The CDR3 is made up of 14 amino acids. Each CDR3 protein gets one entry after TCRdb re-called the 5' RACE reads with MiXCR. There are approximately 56,000 distinct CDR3 sequences in the sample; about 9.7% occur only once, and 3.5% to 5% lies in the top ten. This clonotype appeared many times. The sequencing sample was made of whole blood. The V call is TRBV7-6, the J call TRBJ1-1; TRBD1 matches at 8 bases. The clonotype originates from an adult who was a healthcare worker with PCR-confirmed SARS-CoV-2 infection or an uninfected control (not recorded which). CDR3 sequence: CASSLGQVNTEAFF. CDR3 in DNA: TGTGCCAGCAGCTTGGGACAGGTGAACACTGAAGCTTTCTTT.